These T cell receptor beta chains were read from a single sample in a study of cytomegalovirus exposure and HLA in healthy donors. Measured with immunoSEQ multiplex PCR; TCRdb has only the in-frame clones, and not every one. The sample records fewer than 150,000 clones, roughly four fifths being singletons. Sequenced: PBMCs. The source is a woman aged 45-59 years in good health and CMV-seropositive. Each CDR3 is given with its conserved first and last residue. The order of the fields is D gene, V gene, clone size, J gene, CDR3 protein, CDR3 DNA. D genes are given only for firm matches. Part of the rows lack a size; the others show once, few, many or a class for expanded clones.

d_gene: NA; v_gene: TRBV7-2; abundance: NA; j_gene: TRBJ2-1; CDR3aa: CASILHNRGNEQFF; CDR3nt: TGTGCCAGCATCCTCCATAATAGGGGCAATGAGCAGTTCTTC
d_gene: NA; v_gene: TRBV27; abundance: NA; j_gene: TRBJ2-2; CDR3aa: CASSLSPGFTGELFF; CDR3nt: TGTGCCAGCAGTTTATCCCCAGGATTCACCGGGGAGCTGTTTTTT
d_gene: NA; v_gene: TRBV7-2; abundance: NA; j_gene: TRBJ1-4; CDR3aa: CASTRGVAGLDEKLFF; CDR3nt: TGTGCCAGCACCAGAGGAGTGGCAGGGTTAGATGAAAAACTGTTTTTT
d_gene: TRBD1; v_gene: TRBV9; abundance: NA; j_gene: TRBJ1-2; CDR3aa: CASSVGDSYGYTF; CDR3nt: TGTGCCAGCAGCGTAGGGGACAGCTATGGCTACACCTTC
d_gene: NA; v_gene: TRBV11-2; abundance: NA; j_gene: TRBJ2-3; CDR3aa: CASSLRADSTDTQYF; CDR3nt: TGTGCCAGCAGCTTAAGAGCGGATTCCACAGATACGCAGTATTTT
d_gene: NA; v_gene: TRBV19; abundance: few; j_gene: TRBJ1-4; CDR3aa: CASSYDSINEKLFF; CDR3nt: TGTGCCAGTAGTTACGACAGTATAAATGAAAAACTGTTTTTT
d_gene: TRBD2; v_gene: TRBV14; abundance: NA; j_gene: TRBJ2-7; CDR3aa: CASRGLAGGQYEQYF; CDR3nt: TGTGCCAGCAGGGGACTAGCGGGGGGGCAGTACGAGCAGTACTTC
d_gene: NA; v_gene: TRBV19; abundance: NA; j_gene: TRBJ2-1; CDR3aa: CASSTQGFREQFF; CDR3nt: TGTGCCAGTAGTACCCAGGGATTTCGGGAGCAGTTCTTC
d_gene: NA; v_gene: TRBV6-5; abundance: NA; j_gene: TRBJ2-2; CDR3aa: CASRRQGGTGELFF; CDR3nt: TGTGCCAGCAGACGACAAGGGGGCACCGGGGAGCTGTTTTTT
d_gene: TRBD1; v_gene: TRBV4-1; abundance: NA; j_gene: TRBJ1-2; CDR3aa: CASSQEQGVRGYTF; CDR3nt: TGCGCCAGCAGCCAAGAACAGGGGGTCAGGGGCTACACCTTC
d_gene: TRBD1; v_gene: TRBV5-1; abundance: NA; j_gene: TRBJ1-1; CDR3aa: CASELTGGNTEAFF; CDR3nt: TGCGCCAGCGAACTGACAGGGGGGAACACTGAAGCTTTCTTT
d_gene: NA; v_gene: TRBV15; abundance: NA; j_gene: TRBJ1-5; CDR3aa: CATSRDRGGGQPQHF; CDR3nt: TGTGCCACCAGCAGAGATCGGGGAGGGGGGCAGCCCCAGCATTTT
d_gene: NA; v_gene: TRBV7-2; abundance: few; j_gene: TRBJ1-1; CDR3aa: CASRIGGSGTEAFF; CDR3nt: TGTGCCAGCAGGATCGGGGGGTCTGGTACTGAAGCTTTCTTT
d_gene: NA; v_gene: TRBV2; abundance: NA; j_gene: TRBJ2-5; CDR3aa: CASKSGPGTQYF; CDR3nt: TGTGCCAGCAAGAGCGGTCCTGGGACCCAGTACTTC
d_gene: NA; v_gene: TRBV4-3; abundance: NA; j_gene: TRBJ2-1; CDR3aa: CASSQTRGGGDDYNEQFF; CDR3nt: TGCGCCAGCAGCCAAACAAGGGGGGGCGGGGATGACTACAATGAGCAGTTCTTC
d_gene: TRBD2; v_gene: TRBV4-2; abundance: NA; j_gene: TRBJ2-1; CDR3aa: CASSLSGTTSDYNEQFF; CDR3nt: TGTGCCAGCAGCCTTTCTGGCACCACTAGCGACTACAATGAGCAGTTCTTC
d_gene: TRBD2; v_gene: TRBV4-3; abundance: few; j_gene: TRBJ2-2; CDR3aa: CASSRELAGGTGELFF; CDR3nt: TGCGCCAGCAGCCGGGAACTAGCGGGGGGCACCGGGGAGCTGTTTTTT
d_gene: NA; v_gene: TRBV6-5; abundance: NA; j_gene: TRBJ2-3; CDR3aa: CASSPRGTDTDTQYF; CDR3nt: TGTGCCAGCAGCCCCAGGGGAACTGACACAGATACGCAGTATTTT
d_gene: NA; v_gene: TRBV5-1; abundance: few; j_gene: TRBJ1-1; CDR3aa: CASSLEPENTEAFF; CDR3nt: TGCGCCAGCAGCTTGGAACCAGAGAACACTGAAGCTTTCTTT
d_gene: NA; v_gene: TRBV30; abundance: NA; j_gene: TRBJ2-3; CDR3aa: CAGEFGGPDTQYF; CDR3nt: TGTGCAGGGGAGTTCGGGGGTCCAGATACGCAGTATTTT
d_gene: NA; v_gene: TRBV29-1; abundance: NA; j_gene: TRBJ1-2; CDR3aa: CSVVRGAPYGYTF; CDR3nt: TGCAGCGTTGTTCGGGGGGCCCCCTATGGCTACACCTTC
d_gene: TRBD1; v_gene: TRBV18; abundance: few; j_gene: TRBJ2-2; CDR3aa: CASSRNRGSGSTGELFF; CDR3nt: TGTGCCAGCTCACGAAACAGGGGTTCAGGTTCCACCGGGGAGCTGTTTTTT
d_gene: NA; v_gene: TRBV19; abundance: few; j_gene: TRBJ1-5; CDR3aa: CASSISGRGSGNQPQHF; CDR3nt: TGTGCCAGTAGTATATCGGGGCGGGGATCGGGCAATCAGCCCCAGCATTTT
d_gene: NA; v_gene: TRBV5-1; abundance: NA; j_gene: TRBJ2-6; CDR3aa: CASSLPGQANVLTF; CDR3nt: TGCGCCAGCAGCTTGCCTGGACAAGCCAACGTCCTGACTTTC
d_gene: NA; v_gene: TRBV6-1; abundance: NA; j_gene: TRBJ2-2; CDR3aa: CASTFGGELFF; CDR3nt: TGTGCCAGCACTTTCGGCGGGGAGCTGTTTTTT
d_gene: NA; v_gene: TRBV29-1; abundance: NA; j_gene: TRBJ2-5; CDR3aa: CSGLPTGIETQYF; CDR3nt: TGCAGCGGTCTTCCGACAGGCATAGAGACCCAGTACTTC
d_gene: NA; v_gene: TRBV6-5; abundance: NA; j_gene: TRBJ2-5; CDR3aa: CASSYSGGSGTQYF; CDR3nt: TGTGCCAGCAGTTACTCGGGAGGATCGGGGACCCAGTACTTC
d_gene: TRBD2; v_gene: TRBV19; abundance: NA; j_gene: TRBJ2-7; CDR3aa: CASSLSGGIWDEQYF; CDR3nt: TGTGCCAGTAGCCTTTCGGGGGGGATATGGGACGAGCAGTACTTC
d_gene: TRBD2; v_gene: TRBV30; abundance: NA; j_gene: TRBJ2-1; CDR3aa: CAYSGGRSYNEQFF; CDR3nt: TGTGCCTATAGCGGGGGGCGGTCCTACAATGAGCAGTTCTTC
d_gene: NA; v_gene: TRBV20-1; abundance: NA; j_gene: TRBJ2-7; CDR3aa: CSASEDYEQYF; CDR3nt: TGCAGTGCTAGCGAGGATTACGAGCAGTACTTC
d_gene: TRBD1; v_gene: TRBV7-9; abundance: NA; j_gene: TRBJ2-7; CDR3aa: CASSLWDRGREQYF; CDR3nt: TGTGCCAGCAGCTTGTGGGACAGGGGGCGCGAGCAGTACTTC
d_gene: TRBD1; v_gene: TRBV10-3; abundance: NA; j_gene: TRBJ2-7; CDR3aa: CAIGTASYEQYF; CDR3nt: TGTGCCATAGGGACAGCGTCCTACGAGCAGTACTTC
d_gene: NA; v_gene: TRBV5-8; abundance: NA; j_gene: TRBJ1-6; CDR3aa: CASSFRNPLGSSYNSPLHF; CDR3nt: TGTGCCAGCAGCTTTAGAAACCCCTTGGGGAGCTCCTATAATTCACCCCTCCACTTT
d_gene: TRBD1; v_gene: TRBV6-1; abundance: few; j_gene: TRBJ1-2; CDR3aa: CASSVRKSQGVGGYTF; CDR3nt: TGTGCCAGCAGTGTCCGCAAAAGCCAGGGGGTCGGTGGCTACACCTTC
d_gene: NA; v_gene: TRBV7-6; abundance: NA; j_gene: TRBJ2-1; CDR3aa: CASSLSRGSYNEQFF; CDR3nt: TGTGCCAGCAGCTTAAGTCGGGGCTCCTACAATGAGCAGTTCTTC
d_gene: NA; v_gene: TRBV5-4; abundance: NA; j_gene: TRBJ1-4; CDR3aa: CASSLSGVTEKLFF; CDR3nt: TGTGCCAGCAGCTTGTCGGGTGTGACTGAGAAACTGTTTTTT
d_gene: TRBD1; v_gene: TRBV6-5; abundance: few; j_gene: TRBJ1-1; CDR3aa: CASSYRDRSPNTEAFF; CDR3nt: TGTGCCAGCAGTTACCGGGACAGGTCACCCAACACTGAAGCTTTCTTT
d_gene: TRBD1; v_gene: TRBV2; abundance: NA; j_gene: TRBJ2-7; CDR3aa: CASIALRDRGKHEQYF; CDR3nt: TGTGCCAGCATCGCGCTACGGGACAGGGGTAAGCACGAGCAGTACTTC
d_gene: NA; v_gene: TRBV5-5; abundance: few; j_gene: TRBJ2-7; CDR3aa: CASSFSDFSEQYF; CDR3nt: TGTGCCAGCAGCTTCTCCGACTTCTCGGAGCAGTACTTC
d_gene: NA; v_gene: TRBV29-1; abundance: NA; j_gene: TRBJ1-2; CDR3aa: CSVAGINYGYTF; CDR3nt: TGCAGCGTTGCAGGGATCAACTATGGCTACACCTTC
d_gene: TRBD2; v_gene: TRBV7-2; abundance: NA; j_gene: TRBJ2-3; CDR3aa: CASSTSGGTQYF; CDR3nt: TGTGCCAGCAGCACTAGCGGGGGGACGCAGTATTTT
d_gene: NA; v_gene: TRBV5-4; abundance: NA; j_gene: TRBJ2-3; CDR3aa: CASSLATSSGDTQYF; CDR3nt: TGTGCCAGCAGCTTGGCGACGTCGTCGGGAGATACGCAGTATTTT
d_gene: TRBD1; v_gene: TRBV25-1; abundance: NA; j_gene: TRBJ1-1; CDR3aa: CASMDRGDTEAFF; CDR3nt: TGTGCCAGCATGGACAGGGGGGACACTGAAGCTTTCTTT
d_gene: TRBD1; v_gene: TRBV18; abundance: NA; j_gene: TRBJ2-5; CDR3aa: CASSGVQGARETQYF; CDR3nt: TGTGCCAGCTCGGGCGTACAGGGGGCGCGGGAGACCCAGTACTTC
d_gene: NA; v_gene: TRBV6-4; abundance: NA; j_gene: TRBJ2-3; CDR3aa: CASSDSGQWDTQYF; CDR3nt: TGTGCCAGCAGTGACTCTGGGCAGTGGGATACGCAGTATTTT
d_gene: TRBD1; v_gene: TRBV6-5; abundance: NA; j_gene: TRBJ2-1; CDR3aa: CASSYFAGGYEQFF; CDR3nt: TGTGCCAGCAGTTACTTCGCAGGGGGCTATGAGCAGTTCTTC
d_gene: TRBD2; v_gene: TRBV5-5; abundance: NA; j_gene: TRBJ2-3; CDR3aa: CASSYSGVADTQYF; CDR3nt: TGTGCCAGCAGCTATAGCGGGGTGGCAGATACGCAGTATTTT
d_gene: TRBD1; v_gene: TRBV6-4; abundance: NA; j_gene: TRBJ1-2; CDR3aa: CASSSQGAIGGYTF; CDR3nt: TGTGCCAGCAGTAGTCAGGGGGCTATCGGCGGCTACACCTTC